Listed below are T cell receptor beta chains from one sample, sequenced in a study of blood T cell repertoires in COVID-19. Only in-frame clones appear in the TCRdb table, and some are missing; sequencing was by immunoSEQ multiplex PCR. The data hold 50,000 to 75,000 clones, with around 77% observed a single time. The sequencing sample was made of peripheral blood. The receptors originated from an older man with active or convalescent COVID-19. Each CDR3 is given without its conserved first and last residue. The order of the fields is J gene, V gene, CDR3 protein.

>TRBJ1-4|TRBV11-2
ASSSSRERNEKLF
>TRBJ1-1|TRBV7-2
ASSNRGGGRAAF
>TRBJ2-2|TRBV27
ASSYVSGSTGELF
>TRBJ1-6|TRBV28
ASLAQGQSFNSPLH
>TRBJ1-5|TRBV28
ASSFGRGGDGPQH
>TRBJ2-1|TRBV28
ATAVAPSYNEQF
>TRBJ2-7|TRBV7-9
ASGPRDRAYEQY
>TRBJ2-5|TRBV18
ASSRGQQETQY
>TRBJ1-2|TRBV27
ASSLGPMWANYGYT
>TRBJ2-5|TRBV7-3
ASSSGVRETQY
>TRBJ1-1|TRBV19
ASSSQVNTEAF
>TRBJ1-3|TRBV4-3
ASSPGMGPGNTIY
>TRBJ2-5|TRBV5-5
ASSLGAGRGDRETQY
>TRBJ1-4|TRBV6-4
ASSDSAVWPNEKLF
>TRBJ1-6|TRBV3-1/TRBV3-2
ASSQLDGLNSPLH
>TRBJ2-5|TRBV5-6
ASSSLTGQETQY
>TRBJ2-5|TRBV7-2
ASSLGGQEETQY
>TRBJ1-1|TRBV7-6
ASSLRQGFGNTEAF
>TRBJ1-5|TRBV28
ASSPPRRGNQPQH
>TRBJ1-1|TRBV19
ASSTQKNTEAF
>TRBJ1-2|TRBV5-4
ASSGGQEYGYT
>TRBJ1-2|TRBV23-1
ASRRDRTQDYGYT
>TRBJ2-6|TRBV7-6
ASSLALTSGGISGANVLT
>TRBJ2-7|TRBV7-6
ASSFAAVGSYEQY
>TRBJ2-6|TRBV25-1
ASSDSSGANVLT
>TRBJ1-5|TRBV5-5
ASSLTRQDNQPQH
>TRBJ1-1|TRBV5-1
ASNRDGGTEAF
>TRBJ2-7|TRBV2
ASQGQVSSYEQY
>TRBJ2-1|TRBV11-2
ASSLGLAGEVVEQF
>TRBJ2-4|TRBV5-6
ASSLAVGGRNIQY
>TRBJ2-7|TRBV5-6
ASSRGQGVYEQY
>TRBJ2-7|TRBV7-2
ASRDTGIGTYEQY
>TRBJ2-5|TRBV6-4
ASKGREEKTQY
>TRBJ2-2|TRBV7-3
ASSEVFRGGAGELF
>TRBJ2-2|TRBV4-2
ASSQRQGATGELF
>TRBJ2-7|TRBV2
ASKEDRTKYEQY
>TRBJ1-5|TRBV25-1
ASTSQPQH
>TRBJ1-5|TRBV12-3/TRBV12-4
ASSFGPNQPQH
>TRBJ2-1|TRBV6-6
ASSYSGGAREQF
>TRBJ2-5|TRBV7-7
ASSFGGEETQY
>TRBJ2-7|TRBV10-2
ASSETSEQY
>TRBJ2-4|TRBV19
ASSIGLADIQY
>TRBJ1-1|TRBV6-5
ASMSYSYTEAF
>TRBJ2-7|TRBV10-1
ASSLPGGYEQY
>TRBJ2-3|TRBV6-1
ASSEAVAGGPYTQY
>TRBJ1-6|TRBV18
ASSPSTGPNSPLH
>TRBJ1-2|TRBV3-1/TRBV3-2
ASSRRRVDYGYT
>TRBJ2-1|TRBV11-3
ASSLGGEYNEQF
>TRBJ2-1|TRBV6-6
ASRVRAGGGNNEQF
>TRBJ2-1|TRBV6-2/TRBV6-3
ASSLRDRVSGEQF
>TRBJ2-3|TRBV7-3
ASSLTSGGHTDTQY
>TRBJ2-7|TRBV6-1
ASSVMAGLGSYEQY
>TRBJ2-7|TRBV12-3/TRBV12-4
ASRGTGRYEQY